This TCR beta chain was captured in a study of identical twins. Findings of the study overall: Fewer insertions characterized abundant cord blood beta clonotypes, whereas memory repertoires showed none.

The CDR3 sequence is 13 residues long. CDR1 and CDR2 (germline): MNHEY, SMNVEV (reference sequence). Trimming took 5 bases from V and 10 from J, leaving 17 bases between them. Using its own MiXCR run on the 5' RACE reads, TCRdb lists one record per CDR3 protein. The table has a few hundred thousand distinct CDR3 sequences, approximately 13% seen once. Concerning this clonotype: Antigen unknown.

The data were also submitted as part of a second study, on yellow fever vaccine responses in identical twins.

Input material: CD8+ T cells sorted from blood. The origin of this receptor is a woman aged 18-29 years in good health. V is TRBV27 and J is TRBJ2-5; weak D call: TRBD2 (5 bases). CDR3 DNA: TGTGCCAGCAGTGGACTGGAGTATCGGGTCCAGTACTTC. It is translated as CASSGLEYRVQYF.